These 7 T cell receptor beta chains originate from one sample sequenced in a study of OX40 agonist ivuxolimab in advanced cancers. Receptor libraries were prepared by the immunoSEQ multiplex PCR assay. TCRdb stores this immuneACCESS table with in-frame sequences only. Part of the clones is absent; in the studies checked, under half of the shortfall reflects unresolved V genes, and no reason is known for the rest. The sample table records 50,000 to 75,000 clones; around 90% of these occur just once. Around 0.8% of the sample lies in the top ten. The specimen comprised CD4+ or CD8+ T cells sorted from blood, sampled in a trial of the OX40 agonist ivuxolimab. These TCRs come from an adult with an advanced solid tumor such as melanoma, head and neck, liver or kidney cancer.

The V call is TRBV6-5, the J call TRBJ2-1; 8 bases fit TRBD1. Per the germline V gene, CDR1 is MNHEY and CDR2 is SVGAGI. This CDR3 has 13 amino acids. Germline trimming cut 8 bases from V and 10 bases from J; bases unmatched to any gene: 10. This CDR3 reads CASCPGQGSEQFF. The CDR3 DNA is TGTGCCAGCTGCCCAGGACAGGGCTCGGAGCAGTTCTTC.

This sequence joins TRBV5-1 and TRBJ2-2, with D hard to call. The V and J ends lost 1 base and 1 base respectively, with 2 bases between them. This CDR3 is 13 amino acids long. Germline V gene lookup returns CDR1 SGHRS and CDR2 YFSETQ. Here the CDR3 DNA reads TGCGCCAGCAGCTTGAAGAACACCGGGGAGCTGTTTTTT. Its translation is CASSLKNTGELFF.

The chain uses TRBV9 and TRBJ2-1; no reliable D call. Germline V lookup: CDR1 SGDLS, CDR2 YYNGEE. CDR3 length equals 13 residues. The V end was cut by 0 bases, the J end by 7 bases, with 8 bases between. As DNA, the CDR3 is TGTGCCAGCAGCGTAGCGGTAGCAAATGAGCAGTTCTTC. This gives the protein CASSVAVANEQFF.

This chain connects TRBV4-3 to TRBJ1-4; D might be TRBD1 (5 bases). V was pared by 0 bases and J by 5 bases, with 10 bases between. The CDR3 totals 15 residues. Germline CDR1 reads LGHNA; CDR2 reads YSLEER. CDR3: CASSQETQGNEKLFF. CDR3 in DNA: TGCGCCAGCAGCCAAGAGACCCAGGGAAATGAAAAACTGTTTTTT.

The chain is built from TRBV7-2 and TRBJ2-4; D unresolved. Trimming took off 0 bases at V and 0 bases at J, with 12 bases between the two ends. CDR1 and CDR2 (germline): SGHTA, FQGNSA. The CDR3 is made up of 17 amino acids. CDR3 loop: CASSLALGNLAKNIQYF. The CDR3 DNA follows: TGTGCCAGCAGCTTAGCGTTGGGGAACCTAGCCAAAAACATTCAGTACTTC.

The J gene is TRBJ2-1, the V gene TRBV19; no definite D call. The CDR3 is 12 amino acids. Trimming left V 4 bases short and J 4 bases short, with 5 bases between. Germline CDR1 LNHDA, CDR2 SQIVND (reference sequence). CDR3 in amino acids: CASSTRYNEQFF. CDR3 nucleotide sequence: TGTGCCAGTAGTACCCGGTACAATGAGCAGTTCTTC. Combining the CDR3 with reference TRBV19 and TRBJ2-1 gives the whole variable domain DGGITQSPKYLFRKEGQNVTLSCEQNLNHDAMYWYRQDPGQGLRLIYYSQIVNDFQKGDIAEGYSVSREKKESFPLTVTSAQKNPTAFYLCASSTRYNEQFFGPGTRLTVL.

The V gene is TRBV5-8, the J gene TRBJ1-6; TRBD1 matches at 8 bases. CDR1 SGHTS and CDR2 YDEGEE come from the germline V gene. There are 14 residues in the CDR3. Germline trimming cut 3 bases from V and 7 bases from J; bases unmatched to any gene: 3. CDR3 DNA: TGTGCCAGCAGCTCGGACAGGGAGAATTCACCCCTCCACTTT. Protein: CASSSDRENSPLHF.